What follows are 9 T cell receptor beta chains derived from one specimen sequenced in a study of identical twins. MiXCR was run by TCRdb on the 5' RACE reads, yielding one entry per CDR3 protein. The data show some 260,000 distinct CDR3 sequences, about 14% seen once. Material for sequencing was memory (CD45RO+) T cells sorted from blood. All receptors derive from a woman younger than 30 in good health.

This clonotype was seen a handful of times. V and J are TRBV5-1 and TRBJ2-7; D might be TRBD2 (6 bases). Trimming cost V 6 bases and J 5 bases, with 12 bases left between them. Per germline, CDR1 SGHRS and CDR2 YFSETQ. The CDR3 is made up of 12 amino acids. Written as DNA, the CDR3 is TGCGCCAGCATCGGGACGGGGGACGAGCAGTACTTC. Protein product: CASIGTGDEQYF.

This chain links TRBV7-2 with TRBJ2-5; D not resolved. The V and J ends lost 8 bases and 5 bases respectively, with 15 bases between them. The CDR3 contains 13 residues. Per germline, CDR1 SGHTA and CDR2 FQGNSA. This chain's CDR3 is CASGPPSFETQYF. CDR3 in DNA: TGTGCCAGCGGTCCCCCATCCTTCGAGACCCAGTACTTC.

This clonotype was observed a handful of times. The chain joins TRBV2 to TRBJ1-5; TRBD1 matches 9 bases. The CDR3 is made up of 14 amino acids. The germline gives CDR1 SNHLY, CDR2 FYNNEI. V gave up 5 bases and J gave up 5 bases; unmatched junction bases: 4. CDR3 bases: TGTGCCAGCAGTAGACAGGGGGGGGATCAGCCCCAGCATTTT. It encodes CASSRQGGDQPQHF.

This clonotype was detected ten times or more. The CDR3 DNA is TGTGCCAGCAGCTTGACAGGGTTATTGAACACTGAAGCTTTCTTT. Protein sequence: CASSLTGLLNTEAFF. V gene TRBV6-1 combines with J gene TRBJ1-1; 7 bases are a match to TRBD1. V shed 6 bases and J 0 bases; nucleotides not matched to a gene: 7. Germline CDR1 reads MNHNS; CDR2 reads SASEGT. This CDR3 comprises 15 residues.

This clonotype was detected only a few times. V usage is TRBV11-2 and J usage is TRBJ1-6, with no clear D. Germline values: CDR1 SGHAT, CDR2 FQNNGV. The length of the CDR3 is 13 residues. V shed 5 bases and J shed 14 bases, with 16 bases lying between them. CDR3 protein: CASSKGPESTLHF. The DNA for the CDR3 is TGTGCCAGCAGCAAGGGCCCGGAGTCCACCCTCCACTTT.

CDR3 in amino acids: CASTPGTGRYEQYF. CDR3 DNA sequence: TGTGCCAGCACCCCCGGGACAGGGCGTTACGAGCAGTACTTC. This sequence joins TRBV7-8 and TRBJ2-7; 9 nucleotides match TRBD1. CDR3 length equals 14 residues. Losses at the gene ends were 7 bases for V and 4 bases for J; bases not matched to a gene: 8. From germline, CDR1 is SGHVS and CDR2 FQNEAQ.

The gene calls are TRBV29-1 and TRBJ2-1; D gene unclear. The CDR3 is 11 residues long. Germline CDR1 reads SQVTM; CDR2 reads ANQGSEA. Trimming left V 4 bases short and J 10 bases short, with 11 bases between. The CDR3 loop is CSVGRVGEQFF. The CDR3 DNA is TGCAGCGTTGGTCGGGTTGGGGAGCAGTTCTTC.

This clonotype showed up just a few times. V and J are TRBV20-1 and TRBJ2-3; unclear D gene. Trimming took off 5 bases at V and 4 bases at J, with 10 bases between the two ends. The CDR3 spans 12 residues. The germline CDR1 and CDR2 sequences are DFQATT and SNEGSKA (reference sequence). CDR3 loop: CSAPTGADTQYF. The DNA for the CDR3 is TGCAGTGCTCCTACTGGTGCAGATACGCAGTATTTT.

The CDR3 DNA reads as TGTGCCAGCAGTTACGGCGGGACATCCATTTACGAGCAGTACTTC. Protein: CASSYGGTSIYEQYF. V is TRBV6-5 and J is TRBJ2-7; D may be TRBD1 or TRBD2 (6 bases each). The CDR3 is 15 amino acids. Germline V gene lookup returns CDR1 MNHEY and CDR2 SVGAGI. Trimming shortened V by 2 bases and J by 4 bases, and 15 bases separated the two germline ends.